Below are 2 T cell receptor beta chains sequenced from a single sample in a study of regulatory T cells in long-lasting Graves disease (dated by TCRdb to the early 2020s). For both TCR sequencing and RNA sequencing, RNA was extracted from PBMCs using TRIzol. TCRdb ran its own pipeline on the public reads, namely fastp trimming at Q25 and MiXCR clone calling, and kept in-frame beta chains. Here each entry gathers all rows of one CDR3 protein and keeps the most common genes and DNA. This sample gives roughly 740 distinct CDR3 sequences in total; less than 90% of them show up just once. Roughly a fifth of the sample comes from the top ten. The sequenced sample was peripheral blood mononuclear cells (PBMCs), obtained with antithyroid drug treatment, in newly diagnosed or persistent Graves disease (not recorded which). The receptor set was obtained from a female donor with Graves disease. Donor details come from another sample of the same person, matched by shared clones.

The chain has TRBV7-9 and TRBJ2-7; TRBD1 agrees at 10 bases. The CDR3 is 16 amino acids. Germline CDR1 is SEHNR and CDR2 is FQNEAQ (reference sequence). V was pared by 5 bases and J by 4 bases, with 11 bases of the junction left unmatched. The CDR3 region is CASSKRPGQGRYEQYF. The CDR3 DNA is TGTGCCAGCAGCAAAAGACCGGGACAGGGGCGATACGAGCAGTACTTC.

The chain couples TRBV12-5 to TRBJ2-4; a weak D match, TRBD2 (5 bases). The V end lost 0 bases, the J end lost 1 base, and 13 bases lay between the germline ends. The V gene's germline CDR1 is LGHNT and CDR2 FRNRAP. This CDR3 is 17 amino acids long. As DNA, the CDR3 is TGTGCTAGTGGTTTGGTAACTGGGAGTGCGGCCAAAAACATTCAGTACTTC. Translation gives CASGLVTGSAAKNIQYF. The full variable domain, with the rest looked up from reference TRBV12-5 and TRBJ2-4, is DARVTQTPRHKVTEMGQEVTMRCQPILGHNTVFWYRQTMMQGLELLAYFRNRAPLDDSGMPKDRFSAEMPDATLATLKIQPSEPRDSAVYFCASGLVTGSAAKNIQYFGAGTRLSVL.